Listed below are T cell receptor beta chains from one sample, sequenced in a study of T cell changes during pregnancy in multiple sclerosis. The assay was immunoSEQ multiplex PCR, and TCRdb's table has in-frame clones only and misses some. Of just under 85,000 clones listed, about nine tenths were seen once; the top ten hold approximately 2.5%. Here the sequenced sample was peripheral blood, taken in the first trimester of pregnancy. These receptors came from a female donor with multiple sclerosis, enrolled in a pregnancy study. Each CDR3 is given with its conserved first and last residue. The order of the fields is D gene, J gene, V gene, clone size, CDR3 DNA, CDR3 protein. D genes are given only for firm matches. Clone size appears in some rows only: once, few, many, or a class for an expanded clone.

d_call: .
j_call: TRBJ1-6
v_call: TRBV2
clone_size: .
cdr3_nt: TGTGCCAGCAGTGAAGTGGGCAGAAGCTCCTATAATTCACCCCTCCACTTT
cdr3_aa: CASSEVGRSSYNSPLHF

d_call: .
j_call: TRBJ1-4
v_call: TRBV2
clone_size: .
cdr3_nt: TGTGCCAGCAGCGGCGACGACACCCTTAATGAAAAACTGTTTTTT
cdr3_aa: CASSGDDTLNEKLFF

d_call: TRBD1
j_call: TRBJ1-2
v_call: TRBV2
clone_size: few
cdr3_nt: TGTGCCAGCAGTGAAAGGACAGGGAGTGGCTACACCTTC
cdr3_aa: CASSERTGSGYTF

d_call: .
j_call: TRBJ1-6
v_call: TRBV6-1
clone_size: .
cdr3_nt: TGTGCCAGCAGTGAACAGGGGTGGGGTGGTTCACCCCTCCACTTT
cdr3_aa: CASSEQGWGGSPLHF

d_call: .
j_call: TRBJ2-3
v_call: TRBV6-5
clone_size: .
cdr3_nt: TGTGCCAGCAGTTACGGGCAGGGGGGAGCAGATACGCAGTATTTT
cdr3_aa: CASSYGQGGADTQYF

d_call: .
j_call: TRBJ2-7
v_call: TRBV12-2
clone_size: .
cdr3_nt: TGTGCAAGTCGCTTGAAAGCAGGGGCCCCCTACGAGCAGTACTTC
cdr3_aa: CASRLKAGAPYEQYF

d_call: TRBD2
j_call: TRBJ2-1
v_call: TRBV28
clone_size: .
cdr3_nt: TGTGCCAGCAGCGACCTCAGCGGGAGAGGGTACAATCAGCAGTTCTTC
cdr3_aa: CASSDLSGRGYNQQFF

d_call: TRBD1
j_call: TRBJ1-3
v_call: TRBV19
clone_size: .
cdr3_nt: TGTGCCAGTAGTATCGGGACAGACTCTGGAAACACCATATATTTT
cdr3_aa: CASSIGTDSGNTIYF

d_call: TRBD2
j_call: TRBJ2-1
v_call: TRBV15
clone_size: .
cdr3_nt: TGTGCCACCAGCAGAGATTCCTGGACTAGGGTGGCGTACAATGAGCAGTTCTTC
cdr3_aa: CATSRDSWTRVAYNEQFF

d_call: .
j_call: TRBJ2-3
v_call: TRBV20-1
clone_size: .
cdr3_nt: TGCAGTGCTAGATACTCCGATACGCAGTATTTT
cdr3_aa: CSARYSDTQYF

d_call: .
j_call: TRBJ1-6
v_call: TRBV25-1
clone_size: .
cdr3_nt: TGTGCCAGCAGAGAAGGGGCTTCACCCCTCCACTTT
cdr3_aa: CASREGASPLHF

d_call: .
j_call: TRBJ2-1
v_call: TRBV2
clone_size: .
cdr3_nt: TGTGCCAGCAGTGATGGAGCGATAGATTCCTCCTACAATGAGCAGTTCTTC
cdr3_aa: CASSDGAIDSSYNEQFF

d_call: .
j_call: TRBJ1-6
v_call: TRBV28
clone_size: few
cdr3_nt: TGTGCCAGCAGTTCTGGAGTGTGGCCCCTCCACTTT
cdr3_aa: CASSSGVWPLHF

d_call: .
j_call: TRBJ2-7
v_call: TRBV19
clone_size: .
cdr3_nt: TGTGCCAGTAGTATAGCGCTTGAGGTCCACGAGCAGTACTTC
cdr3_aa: CASSIALEVHEQYF

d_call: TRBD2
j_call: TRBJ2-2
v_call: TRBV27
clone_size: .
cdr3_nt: TGTGCCAGCAGTTCCCTAGCGGGGGCGCACACCGGGGAGCTGTTTTTT
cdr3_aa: CASSSLAGAHTGELFF

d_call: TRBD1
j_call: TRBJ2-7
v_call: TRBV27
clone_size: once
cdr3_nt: TGTGCCAGCAGTGCTGGGACAGGGAGGTACGAGCAGTACTTC
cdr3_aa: CASSAGTGRYEQYF

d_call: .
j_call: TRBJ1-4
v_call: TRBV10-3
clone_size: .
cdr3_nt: TGTGCCATCAGTGACCAGACAGGATCTAATGAAAAACTGTTTTTT
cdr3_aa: CAISDQTGSNEKLFF

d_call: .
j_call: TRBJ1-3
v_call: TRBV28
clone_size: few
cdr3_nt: TGTGCCAGCAGTTTCGACATCATCGGAAACACCATATATTTT
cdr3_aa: CASSFDIIGNTIYF

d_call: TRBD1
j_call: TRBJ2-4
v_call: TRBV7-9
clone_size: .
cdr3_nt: TGTGCCAGCAGCTCAGGACAGGGGTTTGCCAAAAACATTCAGTACTTC
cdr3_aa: CASSSGQGFAKNIQYF

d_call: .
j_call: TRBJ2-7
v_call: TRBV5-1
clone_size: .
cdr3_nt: TGCGCCAGCAGCTTGGACAGCCCCTACGAGCAGTACTTC
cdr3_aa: CASSLDSPYEQYF

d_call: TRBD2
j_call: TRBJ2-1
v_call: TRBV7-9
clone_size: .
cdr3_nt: TGTGCCAGCAGCACCCTAGCGGGGGGGCATGAGCAGTTCTTC
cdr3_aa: CASSTLAGGHEQFF

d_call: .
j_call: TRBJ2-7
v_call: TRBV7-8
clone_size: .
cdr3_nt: TGTGCCAGCAGCTTAGAAGGGGGGGGATACGAGCAGTACTTC
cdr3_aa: CASSLEGGGYEQYF

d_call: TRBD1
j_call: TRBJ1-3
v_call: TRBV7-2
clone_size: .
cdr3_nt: TGTGCCAGCAGCTTAGAGGGACAGGGGACGGGGACCATATATTTT
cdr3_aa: CASSLEGQGTGTIYF

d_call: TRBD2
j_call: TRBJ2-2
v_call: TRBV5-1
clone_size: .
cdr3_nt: TGCGCCAGCAGCTTCCATACTAGCGGGAGGGCCTTGATCACCGGGGAGCTGTTTTTT
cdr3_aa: CASSFHTSGRALITGELFF

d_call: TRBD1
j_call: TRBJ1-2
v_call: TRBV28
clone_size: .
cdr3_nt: TGTGCCAGCAGTTTAGGACAGGACAGGATCTATGGCTACACCTTC
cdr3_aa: CASSLGQDRIYGYTF

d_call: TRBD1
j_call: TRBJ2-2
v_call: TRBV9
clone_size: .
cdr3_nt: TGTGCCAGCAGCGCCGGGACAGGGGGCACCGGGGAGCTGTTTTTT
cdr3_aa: CASSAGTGGTGELFF

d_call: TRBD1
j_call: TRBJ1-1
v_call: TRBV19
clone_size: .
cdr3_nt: TGTGCCAGTAGTATGGCAGGGGGCGCCTACACTGAAGCTTTCTTT
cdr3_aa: CASSMAGGAYTEAFF

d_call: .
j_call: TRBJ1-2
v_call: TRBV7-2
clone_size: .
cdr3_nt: TGTGCCAGCAGCTTAGAGGACAAGAACTATGGCTACACCTTC
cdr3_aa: CASSLEDKNYGYTF

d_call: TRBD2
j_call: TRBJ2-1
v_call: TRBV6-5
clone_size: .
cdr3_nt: TGTGCCAGCAGTTACTCGGAGAGGGAGGGCGGATCTAACGAGTTCTTC
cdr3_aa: CASSYSEREGGSNEFF

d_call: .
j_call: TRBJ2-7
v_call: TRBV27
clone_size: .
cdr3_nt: TGTGCCAGCACCCTTACCGGGATCACAGTCCACGAGCAGTACTTC
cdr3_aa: CASTLTGITVHEQYF

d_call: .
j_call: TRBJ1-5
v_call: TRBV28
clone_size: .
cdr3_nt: TGTGCCAGCAGTTTACCCCGGGTAGGGGATCAGCCCCAGCATTTT
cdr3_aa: CASSLPRVGDQPQHF

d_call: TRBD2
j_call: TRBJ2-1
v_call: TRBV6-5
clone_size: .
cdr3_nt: TGTGCCAGCAGTTCCCTGACTAGCCATGGGGATGAGCAGTTCTTC
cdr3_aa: CASSSLTSHGDEQFF

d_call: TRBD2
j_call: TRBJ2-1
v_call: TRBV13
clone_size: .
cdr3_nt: TGTGCCAGCAGCTTACTCTCGGGGGGGAACAATGAGCAGTTCTTC
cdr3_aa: CASSLLSGGNNEQFF

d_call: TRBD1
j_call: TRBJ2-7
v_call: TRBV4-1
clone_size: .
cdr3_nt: TGCGCCAGCAGCCAAACGCTGGGACAGGGAGGCTACGAGCAGTACTTC
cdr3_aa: CASSQTLGQGGYEQYF

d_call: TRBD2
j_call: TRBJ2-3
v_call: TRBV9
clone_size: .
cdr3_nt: TGTGCCAGCAGCCTCAGGACTAGCGGCTACACAGATACGCAGTATTTT
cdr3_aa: CASSLRTSGYTDTQYF

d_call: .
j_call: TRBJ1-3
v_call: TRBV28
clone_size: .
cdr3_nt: TGTGCCAGCTGGGCAGGGCCACCTGGAAACACCATATATTTT
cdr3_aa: CASWAGPPGNTIYF

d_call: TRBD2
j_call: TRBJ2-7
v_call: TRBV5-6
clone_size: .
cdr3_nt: TGTGCCAGCAGGGACCTCGGGGGGGGACTAGCCTACGAGCAGTACTTC
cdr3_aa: CASRDLGGGLAYEQYF

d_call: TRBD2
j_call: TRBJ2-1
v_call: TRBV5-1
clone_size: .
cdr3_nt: TGCGCCAGCAGCTCGAGCGGGGTACGGGGCAATGAGCAGTTCTTC
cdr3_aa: CASSSSGVRGNEQFF

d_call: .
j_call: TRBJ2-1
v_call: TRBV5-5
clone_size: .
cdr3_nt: TGTGCCAGCAGCCCCTACTCGTTCTCCTACAATGAGCAGTTCTTC
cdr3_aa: CASSPYSFSYNEQFF

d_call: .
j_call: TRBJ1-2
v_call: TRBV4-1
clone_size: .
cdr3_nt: TGCGCCAGCAGCCAAGATAAGGGAGCAGGGGCGGCCTATGGCTACACCTTC
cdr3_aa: CASSQDKGAGAAYGYTF

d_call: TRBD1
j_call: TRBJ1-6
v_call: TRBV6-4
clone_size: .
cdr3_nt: TGTGCCAGCAGTGTAAGTGGGACAGGGGAATGGTCCTATAATTCACCCCTCCACTTT
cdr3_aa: CASSVSGTGEWSYNSPLHF

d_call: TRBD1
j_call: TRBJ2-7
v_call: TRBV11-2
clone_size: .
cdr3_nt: TGTGCCAGCAGCCGAGGGACAGGGGAGGGCTACGAGCAGTACTTC
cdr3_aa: CASSRGTGEGYEQYF

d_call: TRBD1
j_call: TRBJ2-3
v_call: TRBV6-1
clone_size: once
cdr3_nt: TGTGCCAGCAGTGACCTGACAGGGGGCAGATCGGGAGGCCCCGCAGATACGCAGTATTTT
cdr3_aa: CASSDLTGGRSGGPADTQYF

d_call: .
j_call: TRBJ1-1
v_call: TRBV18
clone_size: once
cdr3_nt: TGTGCCAGCTCCTTGACTGGCACTGAAGCTTTCTTT
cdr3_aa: CASSLTGTEAFF

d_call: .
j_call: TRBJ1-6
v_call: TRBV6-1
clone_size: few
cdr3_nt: TGTGCCAGCAGTGAAGAGCCACTCCCTTATGGTTCACCCCTCCACTTT
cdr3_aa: CASSEEPLPYGSPLHF

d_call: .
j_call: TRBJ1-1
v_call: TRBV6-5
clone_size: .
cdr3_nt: TGTGCCAGCAGTTACTCGGGCCCGATGAACACTGAAGCTTTCTTT
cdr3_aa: CASSYSGPMNTEAFF

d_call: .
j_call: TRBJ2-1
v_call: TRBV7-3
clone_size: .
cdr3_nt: TGTGCCAGCAGCTTATACCCGGCTAGCCGAAGCTCCTACAATGAGCAGTTCTTC
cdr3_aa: CASSLYPASRSSYNEQFF

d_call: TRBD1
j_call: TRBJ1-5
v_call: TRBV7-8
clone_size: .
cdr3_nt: TGTGCCAGCAGCGGACGACAGGGGGGGAGGTTCGTAGGCAATCAGCCCCAGCATTTT
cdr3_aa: CASSGRQGGRFVGNQPQHF